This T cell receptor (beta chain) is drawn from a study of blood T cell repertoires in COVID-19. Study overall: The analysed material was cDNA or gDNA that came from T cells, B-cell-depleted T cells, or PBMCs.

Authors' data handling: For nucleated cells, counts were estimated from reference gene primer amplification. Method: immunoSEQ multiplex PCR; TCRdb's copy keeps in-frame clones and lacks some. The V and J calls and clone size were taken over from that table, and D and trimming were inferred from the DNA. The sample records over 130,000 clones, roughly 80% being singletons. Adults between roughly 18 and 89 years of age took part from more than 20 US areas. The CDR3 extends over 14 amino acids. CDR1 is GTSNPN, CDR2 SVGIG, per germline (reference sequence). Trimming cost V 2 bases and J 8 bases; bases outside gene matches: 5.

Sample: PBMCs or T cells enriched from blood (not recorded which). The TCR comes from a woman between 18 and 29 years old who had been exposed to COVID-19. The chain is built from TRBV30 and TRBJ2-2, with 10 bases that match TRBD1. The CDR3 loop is CAWSPGQGVGELFF. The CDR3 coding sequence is TGTGCCTGGAGTCCCGGACAGGGGGTAGGGGAGCTGTTTTTT.